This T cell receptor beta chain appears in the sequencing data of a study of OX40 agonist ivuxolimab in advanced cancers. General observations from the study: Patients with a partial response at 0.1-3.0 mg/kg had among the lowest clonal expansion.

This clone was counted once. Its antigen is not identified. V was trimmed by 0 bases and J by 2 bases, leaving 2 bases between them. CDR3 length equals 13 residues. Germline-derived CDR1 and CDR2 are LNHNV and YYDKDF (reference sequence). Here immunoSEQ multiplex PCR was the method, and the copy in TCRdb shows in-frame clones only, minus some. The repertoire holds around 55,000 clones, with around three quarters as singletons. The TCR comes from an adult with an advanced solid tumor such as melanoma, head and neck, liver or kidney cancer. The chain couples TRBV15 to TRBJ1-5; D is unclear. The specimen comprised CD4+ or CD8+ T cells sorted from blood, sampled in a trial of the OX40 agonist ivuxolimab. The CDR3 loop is CATSRDRNQPQHF. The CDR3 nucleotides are TGTGCCACCAGCAGAGATCGCAATCAGCCCCAGCATTTT.